This note documents a single TCR beta chain sequence. Its antigen is undetermined. These data originate in a study of T cells in localized non-small cell lung cancer. Study findings and constraints: The highest T cell clonality was in uninvolved adjacent lung, above tumor. Adjacent lung was found to contain a median roughly 50 of the top 100 tumor clones. Sequencing was restricted to one tumor region; therefore, heterogeneity remains possible.

Germline loops: CDR1 MDHEN, CDR2 SYDVKM. The CDR3 covers 13 residues. V was trimmed by 6 bases and J by 4 bases, leaving 13 bases between them. Method: immunoSEQ multiplex PCR; TCRdb's copy keeps in-frame clones and lacks some. The table records tens of thousands of clones, 80% of them present only once. The chain couples TRBV28 to TRBJ2-7; maybe TRBD1 (6 bases). This receptor was identified in a female donor of 60 years or more with stage I lung adenocarcinoma. This sample comprised peripheral blood, obtained before any cancer treatment. CDR3 DNA: TGTGCCAGCAGCGCCGGGGACAAGTACGAGCAGTACTTC. This encodes CASSAGDKYEQYF.